The rows below give T cell receptor beta chains drawn from one sample of a study of T cells after posttransplantation cyclophosphamide. Profiling relied on immunoSEQ multiplex PCR, and the TCRdb table lists in-frame clones only, not all of them. The table lists 10,000 to 15,000 clones, with no singletons. The source material was PBMCs, sampled after allogeneic stem cell transplant with posttransplant cyclophosphamide. These receptors were obtained from a female patient aged 40 to 50 who received an allogeneic stem cell transplant from an unrelated donor, was CMV-positive, and had acute GVHD only. A subset of T cells may come from the graft donor. Both conserved end residues are part of each CDR3. The D gene is left open where the match is weak. Expanded clones are given a class, and other clones once, few, many or no size at all.

>TRBV5-4|many|TRBD2|TRBJ2-3|15
TGTGCCAGCAGCAGCAAGCGGGGGGCCACAGATACGCAGTATTTT
CASSSKRGATDTQYF
>TRBV28|few|-|TRBJ1-2|15
TGTGCCAGCAGCCCCCATGCTATCACCCTCTATGGCTACACCTTC
CASSPHAITLYGYTF
>TRBV7-2|few|TRBD1|TRBJ2-1|14
TGTGCGGCCACAGCCGGGACAGGGGTCAATGAGCAGTTCTTC
CAATAGTGVNEQFF
>TRBV11-2|many|TRBD2|TRBJ2-5|15
TGTGCCAGCGGCCTAGCGCGGGAGGGACAAGAGACCCAGTACTTC
CASGLAREGQETQYF
>TRBV5-1|many|TRBD1|TRBJ1-2|14
TGCGCCAGCAGCTTGGGACAGGGGGAGGAAGGCTACACCTTC
CASSLGQGEEGYTF
>TRBV2|many|TRBD1|TRBJ2-7|16
TGTGCCAGCAGTGAAACGGGACAGGGGGACCACTACGAGCAGTACTTC
CASSETGQGDHYEQYF
>TRBV11-2|-|-|TRBJ2-3|18
TGTGCCAGCAGCTTATTTCCGGGGGTGATATCTAGCACAGATACGCAGTATTTT
CASSLFPGVISSTDTQYF
>TRBV7-6|many|TRBD1|TRBJ2-1|17
TGTGCCAGCAGCTTAGGGCCGGGACAGCTTAGTTTAGGTGAGCAGTTCTTC
CASSLGPGQLSLGEQFF
>TRBV7-9|many|TRBD2|TRBJ2-7|16
TGTGCCAGCAGCACATACGGGACTAGCACATCCTACGAGCAGTACTTC
CASSTYGTSTSYEQYF
>TRBV19|-|-|TRBJ1-3|14
TGTGCCAGTAGTAAGTACAGGGTGGGGGACACCATATATTTT
CASSKYRVGDTIYF
>TRBV5-4|few|TRBD1|TRBJ2-7|15
TGTGCCAGCAGCCTCGGGACAGGGATGTCCTACGAGCAGTACTTC
CASSLGTGMSYEQYF
>TRBV4-1|many|-|TRBJ2-5|17
TGCGCCAGCAGCCAAGATGCCCCTTGGGCAGAGCAAGAGACCCAGTACTTC
CASSQDAPWAEQETQYF
>TRBV19|few|-|TRBJ1-1|13
TGTGCCAGTAGTATAGCAGGGTTCACTGAAGCTTTCTTT
CASSIAGFTEAFF
>TRBV19|few|-|TRBJ2-5|18
TGTGCCAGTAGTAGGGACAGGGGCTCCGGGACTAGCCGGGAGACCCAGTACTTC
CASSRDRGSGTSRETQYF
>TRBV7-9|few|-|TRBJ2-2|19
TGTGCCAGCAGCTTCTTGGACGCCAAGGGGATCCGGAACACCGGGGGGCTGTTTTTT
CASSFLDAKGIRNTGGLFF
>TRBV7-2|many|TRBD1|TRBJ1-2|13
TGTGCCAGCAGCTTAGGACAGGGCTATGGCTACACCTTC
CASSLGQGYGYTF
>TRBV18|few|-|TRBJ2-4|16
TGTGCCAGCTCACCTCGGACACCCGGAGCCAAAAACATTCAGTACTTC
CASSPRTPGAKNIQYF
>TRBV2|-|-|TRBJ2-7|14
TGTGCCAGCAGTGTCGCGACAGGTAGCTACGAGCAGTACTTC
CASSVATGSYEQYF
>TRBV4-3|many|-|TRBJ2-3|18
TGCGCCAGCAGCCAAGAACCCCGAGGGGGGGGGATCTCAGATACGCAGTATTTT
CASSQEPRGGGISDTQYF
>TRBV27|many|TRBD2|TRBJ2-7|12
TGTGCCAGCTGGAGCGGGAGCTACGAGCAGTACTTC
CASWSGSYEQYF
>TRBV19|many|-|TRBJ1-6|13
TGTGCCAGTGCACAGGGTCTTAATTCACCCCTCCACTTT
CASAQGLNSPLHF
>TRBV25-1|few|-|TRBJ2-3|13
TGTGCCAGCAGTATCCGGGAACGGGATACGCAGTATTTT
CASSIRERDTQYF
>TRBV7-2|many|-|TRBJ2-3|14
TGTGCCAGCAGCTTAGCGGGAGCGGCAGATACGCAGTATTTT
CASSLAGAADTQYF
>TRBV6-1|many|TRBD1|TRBJ2-7|14
TGTGCCAGCAAGGGGGACAGAAATCCCTACGAGCAGTACTTC
CASKGDRNPYEQYF
>TRBV4-1|many|-|TRBJ1-1|14
TGCGCCAGCAGCCAAGAGTGGGAACAGGGAAGTAATTTCTTT
CASSQEWEQGSNFF
>TRBV6-5|many|-|TRBJ2-7|14
TGTGCCAGCAGTTACTCCGGGGGTATCTACGAGCAGTACTTC
CASSYSGGIYEQYF
>TRBV7-9|medium-sized|-|TRBJ1-3|13
TGTGCCAGCAGCCGCCTCAGGGGAAACACCATATATTTT
CASSRLRGNTIYF
>TRBV28|many|-|TRBJ2-5|15
TGTGCCAGCAGTTTATGGGGAGCGTACCAAGAGACCCAGTACTTC
CASSLWGAYQETQYF
>TRBV4-1|few|TRBD1|TRBJ1-2|17
TGCGCCAGCAGCCAAGAGGGGACAGGGGCGCCCGGCGGGAGCTACACCTTC
CASSQEGTGAPGGSYTF
>TRBV28|few|-|TRBJ1-2|14
TGTGCCAGCAGTTTCTACCGCGACAGAATCGGCTACACCTTC
CASSFYRDRIGYTF
>TRBV27|many|TRBD1|TRBJ1-1|13
TGTGCCAGCAGCATAGACAGGGACACTGAAGCTTTCTTT
CASSIDRDTEAFF
>TRBV6-5|many|TRBD2|TRBJ2-1|16
TGTGCCAGCAGTTACTTTGGACTAGCGGGAGGCTATGAGCAGTTCTTC
CASSYFGLAGGYEQFF
>TRBV19|few|-|TRBJ2-5|13
TGTGCCAGTAGTACAGTTAAGAAAGAGACCCAGTACTTC
CASSTVKKETQYF
>TRBV27|few|TRBD2|TRBJ2-3|16
TGTGCCAGCAGTTTAGTAGCGGGAGGGACCTCTCTTACGCAGTATTTT
CASSLVAGGTSLTQYF
>TRBV10-2|many|-|TRBJ2-1|15
TGCGCCAGCAGAAGCCTAGCGATTTCCTACAATGAGCAGTTCTTC
CASRSLAISYNEQFF
>TRBV27|many|TRBD2|TRBJ2-1|18
TGTGCCAGCAGTGCGAGAGTACCTAAGGCGGGAGGCCTCAATGAGCAGTTCTTC
CASSARVPKAGGLNEQFF
>TRBV6-5|many|-|TRBJ1-1|13
TGTGCCAGCAGGAGAGGACAAGACACTGAAGCTTTCTTT
CASRRGQDTEAFF
>TRBV7-2|-|-|TRBJ2-1|15
TGTGCCAGCAGCGAAGGGACAAGGAGCTACAATGAGCAGTTCTTC
CASSEGTRSYNEQFF
>TRBV7-8|many|TRBD2|TRBJ2-3|17
TGTGCCAGCAGCTTAGCTCCTGGCGGGGGGCCCACAGATACGCAGTATTTT
CASSLAPGGGPTDTQYF
>TRBV5-1|many|TRBD2|TRBJ2-2|18
TGCGCCAGCAGCTTGGCCCACCGGACTAGCGGGAACACCGGGGAGCTGTTTTTT
CASSLAHRTSGNTGELFF
>TRBV27|many|-|TRBJ2-2|16
TGTGCCAGCAGTTCAACCTTACAGGTTCTTACCGGGGAGCTGTTTTTT
CASSSTLQVLTGELFF